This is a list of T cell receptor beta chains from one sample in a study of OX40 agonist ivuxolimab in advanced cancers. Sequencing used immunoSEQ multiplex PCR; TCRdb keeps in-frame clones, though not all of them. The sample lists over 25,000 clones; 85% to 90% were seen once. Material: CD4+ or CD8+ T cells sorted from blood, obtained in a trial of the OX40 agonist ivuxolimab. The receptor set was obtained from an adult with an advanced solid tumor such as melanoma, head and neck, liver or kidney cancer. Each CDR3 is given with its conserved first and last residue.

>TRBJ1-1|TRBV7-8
CASSLGHGNTEAFF
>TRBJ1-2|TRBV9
CASSAGQGIYGYTF
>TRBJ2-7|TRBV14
CASSASRGYEQYF
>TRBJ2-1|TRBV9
CASSGGASNEQFF
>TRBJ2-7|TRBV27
CASSPINGAYEQYF
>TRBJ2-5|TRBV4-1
CASSQYRQETQYF
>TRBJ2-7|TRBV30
CAWSVRGRLDEQYF
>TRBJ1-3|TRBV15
CATSRVARGGNTIYF
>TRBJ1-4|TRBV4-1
CASSTRQDYEKLFF
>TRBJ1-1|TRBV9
CASSPDRGRLAEAFF
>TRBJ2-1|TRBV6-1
CASKGGVGGNEQFF
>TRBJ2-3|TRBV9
CASSVEGFSTDTQYF
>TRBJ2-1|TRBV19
CASSATGASYNEQFF
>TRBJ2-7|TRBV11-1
CASSSRDRGLGQYF
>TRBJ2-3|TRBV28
CASSLLGGPVDTQYF
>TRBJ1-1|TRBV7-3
CASSASGDGNTEAFF
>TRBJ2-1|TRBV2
CASTPPPSAGQYNEQFF
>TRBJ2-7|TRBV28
CASSFGTGGYEQYF
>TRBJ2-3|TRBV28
CASSLDPRRGYSSTDTQYF
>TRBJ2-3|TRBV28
CASRFTQGTSTDTQYF
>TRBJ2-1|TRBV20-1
CSARLDNEQFF
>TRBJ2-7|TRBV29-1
CSVLTGGEQYF
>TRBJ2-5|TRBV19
CASSIPFRKLYF
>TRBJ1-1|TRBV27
CASSLTRGRGQAFF
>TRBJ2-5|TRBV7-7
CASSQHRAETQYF
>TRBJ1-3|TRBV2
CASRPETGGPTGNTIYF
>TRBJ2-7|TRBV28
CASSLAPGREYEQYF
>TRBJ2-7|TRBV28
CASSPGRGGGYEQYF
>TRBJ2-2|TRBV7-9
CASSFLTGLGELFF
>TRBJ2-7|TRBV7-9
CASSRTGANYEQYF
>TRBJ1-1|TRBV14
CASSQGGGKDWMTAEAFF
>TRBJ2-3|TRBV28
CASSLEVLGGTSTDTQYF
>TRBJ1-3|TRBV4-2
CASSQDPGSGNTIYF
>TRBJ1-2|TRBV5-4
CASSDYSRGHYGYTF
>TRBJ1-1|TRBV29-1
CSAHRGGSTEAFF
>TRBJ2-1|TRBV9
CASSVGGGAYNEQFF
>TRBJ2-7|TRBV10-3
CAISPAYEQYF
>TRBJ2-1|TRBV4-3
CASSLLAGGPNEQFF
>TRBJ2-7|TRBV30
CAWSVLGTPQDEQYF
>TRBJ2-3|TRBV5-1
CASSPWQGATDTQYF
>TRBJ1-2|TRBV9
CASRDSTSNYGYTF
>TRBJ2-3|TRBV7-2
CASSLLGGTDTQYF
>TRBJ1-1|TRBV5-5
CASSRLWVENTEAFF
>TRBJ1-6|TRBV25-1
CASSWGTTLRDNSPLHF
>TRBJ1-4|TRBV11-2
CASSPGPNEKLFF
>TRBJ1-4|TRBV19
CASSWGTGNEKLFF
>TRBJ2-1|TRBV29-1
CSVGGTGTWGEQFF
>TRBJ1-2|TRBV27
CASSPGRNYGYTF
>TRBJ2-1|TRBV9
CASSPNDLAGGIYNEQFF
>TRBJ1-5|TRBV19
CASSIGVLGNQPQHF
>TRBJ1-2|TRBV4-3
CASSPTGTGEYGYTF
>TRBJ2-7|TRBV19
CASTPTGGIYEQYF
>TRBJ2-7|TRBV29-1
CSVDLPYSYEQYF
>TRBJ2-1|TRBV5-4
CASSLAQEYNEQFF
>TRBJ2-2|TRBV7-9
CASSAPTTNTGELFF
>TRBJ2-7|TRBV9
CASSPLSVAGDEQYF
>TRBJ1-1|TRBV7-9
CASSARQGAKKVEAFF
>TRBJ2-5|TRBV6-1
CASSVGAGRQETQYF
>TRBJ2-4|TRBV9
CASSVVPGPQGLANIQYF
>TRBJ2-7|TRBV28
CASSRHRSYEQYF